The clone carrying this T cell receptor (beta chain) was observed once. The antigen is not known. These data originate in a study of OX40 agonist ivuxolimab in advanced cancers. Notes on the study in general: Normalized expansion of T-cell clones was also low for some nonresponders.

Clones were read by immunoSEQ multiplex PCR, and TCRdb kept only the in-frame ones, dropping some. The data contain tens of thousands of clones, 80% to 85% of them seen just once; the ten biggest clones take up roughly 17%. CDR1 SGHRS and CDR2 YFSETQ come from the germline V gene. This CDR3 contains 16 residues. Trimming removed 4 bases from V and 6 bases from J, with 21 bases in between. The chain has TRBV5-1 and TRBJ2-3; TRBD2 might be the D (7 bases). The specimen was CD4+ or CD8+ T cells sorted from blood, collected in a trial of the OX40 agonist ivuxolimab. The TCR originated in an adult with an advanced solid tumor such as melanoma, head and neck, liver or kidney cancer. CDR3 amino acids: CASSPQGRAPGDTQYF. CDR3 DNA: TGCGCCAGCAGCCCTCAGGGGAGGGCCCCCGGCGATACGCAGTATTTT.